This is a list of T cell receptor beta chains from one sample in a study of T cells after yellow fever vaccination. Each CDR3 protein is one row after TCRdb ran MiXCR on the 5' RACE reads. The sample shows a few hundred thousand distinct CDR3 sequences, around 6.4% of them seen only once. This material consisted of PBMCs, taken 5 days after the yellow fever booster vaccination. These receptors were taken from a man between 25 and 39 years old who received the YFV17D yellow fever vaccine. The CDR3 runs from the conserved cysteine through the conserved F or W. The D gene is left open where the match is weak. Part of the rows lack a size; the others show once, few, many or a class for expanded clones.

J: TRBJ1-5
length: 15
D: -
V: TRBV4-2
size: few
CDR3: CASSQELGLNQPQHF
DNA: TGTGCCAGCAGCCAAGAGTTGGGGCTGAACCAGCCCCAGCATTTT

J: TRBJ2-2
length: 14
D: -
V: TRBV10-3
size: -
CDR3: CAIRPGPNTGELFF
DNA: TGTGCCATCAGGCCGGGACCTAACACCGGGGAGCTGTTTTTT

J: TRBJ1-2
length: 16
D: -
V: TRBV3-1
size: many
CDR3: CASSQEWGQGNYGYTF
DNA: TGTGCCAGCAGCCAAGAATGGGGCCAGGGGAACTATGGCTACACCTTC

J: TRBJ2-3
length: 16
D: TRBD1
V: TRBV3-1
size: -
CDR3: CASSPRQGAGTDTQYF
DNA: TGTGCCAGCAGCCCAAGACAGGGGGCCGGCACAGATACGCAGTATTTT

J: TRBJ2-7
length: 14
D: -
V: TRBV20-1
size: many
CDR3: CSARGDGSNYEQYF
DNA: TGCAGTGCTAGAGGAGACGGGAGCAACTACGAGCAGTACTTC

J: TRBJ2-3
length: 15
D: -
V: TRBV7-3
size: -
CDR3: CASSVGVAGTDTQYF
DNA: TGTGCCAGCAGCGTAGGGGTAGCAGGCACAGATACGCAGTATTTT

J: TRBJ2-3
length: 16
D: TRBD2
V: TRBV29-1
size: -
CDR3: CSVEKWTSESTDTQYF
DNA: TGCAGCGTTGAAAAATGGACTAGCGAGAGCACAGATACGCAGTATTTT

J: TRBJ2-3
length: 13
D: -
V: TRBV9
size: many
CDR3: CASSRSEGDTQYF
DNA: TGTGCCAGCAGCCGTAGTGAGGGGGATACGCAGTATTTT

J: TRBJ2-1
length: 13
D: -
V: TRBV28
size: few
CDR3: CASSLSWDNEQFF
DNA: TGTGCCAGCAGTTTAAGCTGGGACAATGAGCAGTTCTTC

J: TRBJ2-7
length: 18
D: TRBD2
V: TRBV5-5
size: many
CDR3: CASSSHTAGAGGSYEQYF
DNA: TGTGCCAGCAGCTCACACACCGCGGGAGCGGGGGGCTCCTACGAGCAGTACTTC

J: TRBJ2-2
length: 17
D: TRBD1
V: TRBV7-2
size: few
CDR3: CASSLVYRGGNTGELFF
DNA: TGTGCCAGCAGCTTAGTTTACAGGGGCGGGAACACCGGGGAGCTGTTTTTT

J: TRBJ2-7
length: 15
D: -
V: TRBV7-9
size: few
CDR3: CASSPSAWVGYEQYF
DNA: TGTGCCAGCAGCCCGTCGGCGTGGGTAGGATACGAGCAGTACTTC

J: TRBJ2-1
length: 16
D: TRBD2
V: TRBV11-2
size: many
CDR3: CASSSLKREGPFEQFF
DNA: TGTGCCAGCAGCTCATTAAAGCGGGAGGGCCCATTTGAGCAGTTCTTC

J: TRBJ2-7
length: 12
D: -
V: TRBV18
size: many
CDR3: CASSNQGDEQYF
DNA: TGTGCCAGCTCAAACCAGGGAGACGAGCAGTACTTC

J: TRBJ2-7
length: 15
D: -
V: TRBV11-2
size: many
CDR3: CASSFPQGLLSEQYF
DNA: TGTGCCAGCAGCTTCCCACAGGGTCTCCTGTCCGAGCAGTACTTC

J: TRBJ2-7
length: 16
D: TRBD1
V: TRBV5-6
size: once
CDR3: CASSYTGTGVRNEQYF
DNA: TGTGCCAGCAGCTATACCGGGACAGGGGTAAGAAACGAGCAGTACTTC

J: TRBJ2-7
length: 14
D: -
V: TRBV20-1
size: many
CDR3: CSARSPVRERKQYF
DNA: TGCAGTGCTAGATCCCCCGTCCGGGAACGCAAGCAGTACTTC

J: TRBJ1-1
length: 16
D: -
V: TRBV6-1
size: -
CDR3: CASSERLRGENTEAFF
DNA: TGTGCCAGCAGTGAACGGCTCCGGGGGGAAAACACTGAAGCTTTCTTT

J: TRBJ2-7
length: 14
D: TRBD1
V: TRBV12-3/TRBV12-4
size: -
CDR3: CASSLKQGAGEQYF
DNA: TGTGCCAGCAGTTTGAAGCAGGGGGCGGGCGAGCAGTACTTC

J: TRBJ2-5
length: 15
D: TRBD1
V: TRBV3-1
size: few
CDR3: CASSPGQGARETQYF
DNA: TGTGCCAGCAGCCCTGGACAGGGGGCGAGAGAGACCCAGTACTTC

J: TRBJ2-3
length: 16
D: TRBD2
V: TRBV11-2
size: -
CDR3: CASSLSGRRSTDTQYF
DNA: TGTGCCAGCAGCTTAAGCGGGAGGCGATCCACAGATACGCAGTATTTT

J: TRBJ2-3
length: 14
D: TRBD2
V: TRBV3-1
size: many
CDR3: CASSQGLATDTQYF
DNA: TGTGCCAGCAGCCAGGGACTAGCCACAGATACGCAGTATTTT

J: TRBJ2-7
length: 17
D: TRBD1
V: TRBV7-9
size: few
CDR3: CASTLVASGTGHYEQYF
DNA: TGTGCCAGCACCTTAGTTGCCTCCGGGACAGGACACTACGAGCAGTACTTC

J: TRBJ2-5
length: 15
D: TRBD1
V: TRBV12-3/TRBV12-4
size: -
CDR3: CASSRTGSVQETQYF
DNA: TGTGCCAGCAGCAGGACAGGGTCGGTTCAAGAGACCCAGTACTTC

J: TRBJ2-6
length: 17
D: -
V: TRBV29-1
size: few
CDR3: CSVVDSHLTGGANVLTF
DNA: TGCAGCGTGGTGGACAGTCACCTTACGGGGGGGGCCAACGTCCTGACTTTC

J: TRBJ2-3
length: 16
D: TRBD2
V: TRBV6-1
size: few
CDR3: CASSLRLAGGADTQYF
DNA: TGTGCCAGCAGTCTCCGACTAGCGGGTGGGGCAGATACGCAGTATTTT

J: TRBJ2-4
length: 17
D: -
V: TRBV7-2
size: few
CDR3: CASSLAEGGLAKNIQYF
DNA: TGTGCCAGCAGCTTAGCGGAGGGAGGACTAGCCAAAAACATTCAGTACTTC

J: TRBJ2-3
length: 14
D: -
V: TRBV29-1
size: many
CDR3: CSVEWAPSTDTQYF
DNA: TGCAGCGTTGAATGGGCACCGAGCACAGATACGCAGTATTTT

J: TRBJ2-1
length: 12
D: -
V: TRBV6-5
size: many
CDR3: CASSYSGTIWFF
DNA: TGTGCCAGCAGTTACTCCGGGACCATTTGGTTCTTC

J: TRBJ2-4
length: 12
D: -
V: TRBV29-1
size: -
CDR3: CSVGTAQNIQYF
DNA: TGCAGCGTGGGGACCGCCCAAAACATTCAGTACTTC

J: TRBJ2-1
length: 15
D: TRBD1
V: TRBV7-2
size: few
CDR3: CASSQTFGTASEQFF
DNA: TGTGCCAGCAGCCAAACCTTTGGGACAGCGAGTGAGCAGTTCTTC

J: TRBJ2-7
length: 17
D: TRBD2
V: TRBV12-3/TRBV12-4
size: many
CDR3: CASSLGMGLAGGYEQYF
DNA: TGTGCCAGCAGTTTAGGGATGGGACTAGCGGGAGGATACGAGCAGTACTTC

J: TRBJ2-3
length: 11
D: -
V: TRBV28
size: -
CDR3: CASKGQDTQYF
DNA: TGTGCCTCCAAGGGTCAAGATACGCAGTATTTT

J: TRBJ2-3
length: 12
D: -
V: TRBV28
size: many
CDR3: CASSSVADTQYF
DNA: TGTGCCAGCAGTTCAGTAGCAGATACGCAGTATTTT

J: TRBJ1-1
length: 16
D: -
V: TRBV6-2/TRBV6-3
size: -
CDR3: CASSYGSQGYNTEAFF
DNA: TGTGCCAGCAGTTACGGTTCCCAGGGATATAACACTGAAGCTTTCTTT

J: TRBJ1-1
length: 14
D: -
V: TRBV7-6
size: -
CDR3: CASSLEQGITEAFF
DNA: TGTGCCAGCAGCTTAGAGCAGGGGATCACTGAAGCTTTCTTT

J: TRBJ2-6
length: 15
D: TRBD1
V: TRBV30
size: few
CDR3: CAWTPRGLGANVLTF
DNA: TGTGCCTGGACTCCCAGGGGGCTCGGGGCCAACGTCCTGACTTTC

J: TRBJ2-1
length: 15
D: TRBD2
V: TRBV20-1
size: many
CDR3: CSAPLISSGYNEQFF
DNA: TGCAGTGCTCCTCTGATTTCTAGCGGCTACAATGAGCAGTTCTTC

J: TRBJ2-7
length: 11
D: -
V: TRBV20-1
size: -
CDR3: CSAQDITGQYF
DNA: TGCAGTGCGCAGGACATCACGGGGCAGTACTTC

J: TRBJ2-1
length: 16
D: TRBD1
V: TRBV20-1
size: few
CDR3: CCASFARTGTYNEQFF
DNA: TGCTGTGCTAGTTTTGCTAGGACAGGGACCTACAATGAGCAGTTCTTC